Shown below are 8 T cell receptor beta chains from a single sample sequenced in a study of cytomegalovirus exposure and HLA in healthy donors. Primers for the PCR totalled 60 Vbeta and 13 Jbeta. Using immunoSEQ multiplex PCR, the repertoire was profiled, and TCRdb retains in-frame clones only, with some absent. The table records about 130,000 clones, about 11% of them present only once. Sequenced input: PBMCs. These receptors were taken from a woman aged 18-30 years in good health and CMV-seropositive.

This CDR3 is CASSLTGANTGELFF. The DNA of the CDR3 is TGTGCCAGCAGCTTGACAGGGGCTAACACCGGGGAGCTGTTTTTT. The chain joins TRBV13 to TRBJ2-2; 8 bases map to TRBD1. Germline CDR1 and CDR2: PRHDT and FYEKMQ (reference sequence). CDR3 length: 15 amino acids. V shed 3 bases, J shed 2 bases, and the junction held 2 bases outside the gene matches.

The V gene is TRBV6-1, the J gene TRBJ2-1, with 10 bases that match TRBD1. Trimming removed 2 bases from V and 6 bases from J; junction bases left unmatched: 4. The CDR3 runs 15 residues. The germline V gene encodes CDR1 MNHNS and CDR2 SASEGT. CDR3 nucleotides: TGTGCCAGCAGTGAATCGGGACAGGGGTTCAATGAGCAGTTCTTC. Translation gives CASSESGQGFNEQFF.

The chain employs TRBV5-1 and TRBJ1-1; TRBD1 might be the D (5 bases). The CDR3 runs to 14 residues. With 2 bases removed from V and 4 bases from J, the gap between germline ends came to 12 bases. Germline V lookup: CDR1 SGHRS, CDR2 YFSETQ. This chain's CDR3 is CASSLQASGTEAFF. The CDR3 DNA reads TGCGCCAGCAGCTTACAGGCCTCGGGCACTGAAGCTTTCTTT.

V gene TRBV7-8 combines with J gene TRBJ2-7; possible D gene TRBD1, 6 bases. The V gene lost 3 bases and the J gene lost 4 bases, with 13 bases spanning the gap. This CDR3 is built from 14 residues. Germline CDR1 reads SGHVS; CDR2 reads FQNEAQ. The CDR3 spells CASSFAGEKYEQYF. CDR3 DNA: TGTGCCAGCAGCTTTGCAGGGGAGAAGTACGAGCAGTACTTC. The variable domain in full, completed from reference TRBV7-8 and TRBJ2-7, reads GAGVSQSPRYKVAKRGQDVALRCDPISGHVSLFWYQQALGQGPEFLTYFQNEAQLDKSGLPSDRFFAERPEGSVSTLKIQRTQQEDSAVYLCASSFAGEKYEQYFGPGTRLTVT.

This clone has only a few counts. The chain has TRBV7-3 and TRBJ2-7; 10 bases agree with TRBD2. The CDR3 covers 15 residues. Germline loops: CDR1 SGHTA, CDR2 FQGTGA. Unmatched junction bases numbered 8, after V lost 5 bases and J lost 4 bases. The CDR3 region has the DNA TGTGCCAGCAGCCCGCAGCGGGAGGGCCTTTACGAGCAGTACTTC. Amino acids: CASSPQREGLYEQYF.

This chain connects TRBV2 to TRBJ1-2; D gene unclear. CDR1 SNHLY and CDR2 FYNNEI come from the germline V gene. This CDR3 is built from 13 residues. Trimming pared 8 bases from V and 4 bases from J, leaving 14 bases between. The CDR3 is CASQAKEPYGYTF. The CDR3 coding sequence is TGTGCCAGCCAAGCTAAGGAGCCCTATGGCTACACCTTC.

This chain joins TRBV6-6 and TRBJ2-7, with no clear D. CDR1 is MNHNY and CDR2 is SVGAGI in the germline V gene (reference sequence). V lost 6 bases and J 2 bases, leaving 11 bases between the germline ends. The CDR3 consists of 13 residues. The CDR3 protein is CASSLTYTYEQYF. The DNA of the CDR3 is TGTGCCAGCAGCCTCACATATACCTACGAGCAGTACTTC.

This clone was seen a handful of times. The chain employs TRBV30 and TRBJ1-5, with TRBD1 as a possible D gene (6 bases). The germline V gene encodes CDR1 GTSNPN and CDR2 SVGIG (reference sequence). V lost 0 bases, J lost 5 bases, and 8 bases lay in between. The CDR3 contains 13 residues. The CDR3 region has the DNA TGTGCCTGGAGTGTGGCAGGGGATCAGCCCCAGCATTTT. Its translation: CAWSVAGDQPQHF.